This TCR beta chain was profiled in a study of cytomegalovirus exposure and HLA in healthy donors (dated by TCRdb to about 2017). For the wider study: An earlier analysis of under 600 of the donors reported more than 250 Gb of sequence data and 117 million unique TCR beta sequences from 150 million to 200 million T cells. The study profiled the T cell repertoires of about 640 subjects by immunosequencing and related them to cytomegalovirus serostatus. Among the approximately 400 genotyped donors, around 79% belonged to the genetic ancestry cluster associated with self-reported Caucasian donors. A later genetic analysis used genome-wide SNP genotypes for about three fifths of the 666 donors, treating that subset as a discovery cohort. HLA typing included class I and class II loci at four-digit resolution. Every repertoire in the discovery cohort had been generated on one and the same sequencing platform. Donor age, sex, ethnicity and CMV serostatus were collected together with the repertoire data. A separate validation cohort of roughly 130 different subjects was used in addition to the approximately 670-subject first cohort. On average, about 200,000 unique TCR beta nucleotide sequences were sequenced per donor among about 400 genotyped donors of the cohort, with 15% to 20% of those sequences being non-productive. In a later analysis, previously published TCR beta repertoires from more than 500 donors were re-analyzed and high-resolution HLA genotyping was added so that TCR occurrence patterns could be studied. The number of donors typed differed by locus, with 629-630 for A, B, C, DRB1 and DQB1, 522 for DQA1, over 600 for DPA1, and around 450 for DPB1. To decide whether each TCR beta V gene segment behaved as functional or pseudogenic, an earlier analysis of approximately 620 of the donors relied on high-throughput TCR beta sequencing. To predict cytomegalovirus infection status, the study combined high-throughput TCR immunosequencing, statistical association of individual TCRs with disease status, and machine learning. Because of strong linkage in the cohort, four or five DR-DQ haplotypes were treated as single units for association and clustering. The later analysis used no new phenotypic data to find candidate immune exposures, relying instead on TCR beta sequences and their occurrence across donors. Roughly 300 gigabases of sequencing data and 70 million to 100 million unique TCR sequences were included in an early release covering under 650 HLA-typed donors. The study aimed to test whether cataloging public T cell receptors could reveal signatures of past pathogen exposure.

The research as a whole found: The 87-base-pair reads could not distinguish some IMGT-functional V segments, including TRBV6-2 and TRBV6-3, so those segments were excluded. Because HLA typing was missing for some donors at each locus, association tests included only the typed subset. A further reported finding was that TCR beta sequences accurately predicted the HLA-A and HLA-B alleles for most subjects in the first cohort. The authors suggested that the approach could potentially be generalized to other disease states and immunological phenotypes. At a false discovery rate of 0.05, a later analysis linked 16,951 TCR beta sequences to specific HLA alleles. Compared with the approximately 670-donor mean, donors in an Asian-associated ancestry cluster had fewer N-insertions in productive TCRs, according to a later genetic analysis. V-gene and J-gene trimming of TCR beta chains was associated with a missense DCLRE1C variant in a later genetic analysis, and the association was replicated in an independent cohort. While some public TCRs were present in many individuals, most TCR sequences turned up only very rarely across donors. The sequencing pipeline was judged likely to have produced a cluster of highly shared sequence variants as a technical artifact. Linkage disequilibrium might explain the correlated functional status among segregating V segments, but an unknown experimental factor could not be ruled out. Immune exposure information for the cohort was limited to CMV serostatus. A total of 164 TCR beta chains were listed by the study as associated with cytomegalovirus. A later analysis found that HLA-associated TCR beta chains were more clonally expanded and had lower generation probabilities than equally common non-associated chains. Roughly uniform sequencing depth across donors was assumed in presence/absence analyses, although this assumption may not hold. The classifier was reported to diagnose cytomegalovirus status with high specificity and sensitivity in both the original and validation cohorts. Strong co-occurrence of HLA alleles, especially DR and DQ, made assigning TCR associations to individual alleles difficult. A later analysis found that most CMV-associated TCR beta chains appeared HLA-restricted, with HLA associations seemingly driven largely by CMV exposure. In vitro tests confirmed that three of the cytomegalovirus-associated TCR beta chains recognize cytomegalovirus antigens. According to a later analysis, parvovirus B19, influenza, CMV and Epstein-Barr virus appeared linked to several top co-occurrence clusters. According to a later analysis, TCR association rates differed among HLA loci, with DRB1 alleles showing the most associated TCRs and HLA-C alleles showing the fewest. In this cohort, only TCR beta chains were sequenced, and detectable features were limited by the absence of alpha or paired-chain data. In an earlier analysis of around 500 of the donors, most TCR beta V segments appeared in productive rearrangements about 87% or about 30% of the time, broadly matching IMGT annotations. The earlier analysis of fewer than 750 of the donors excluded some 15 rarely observed V segments, including chromosome 9 orphons, because counts were too low.

The cohort comprised 710 or so healthy bone marrow donors. All cohort members were sampled while nominally healthy, although unrecorded immune exposures were likely present. The donor was CMV seronegative and belonged to the group of 352 seronegative cohort members. A peripheral blood sample was collected from each donor, and TCR beta sequencing was performed on peripheral blood mononuclear cells. Genomic DNA was extracted from the blood cell samples with the Qiagen DNeasy Blood Extraction Kit. V gives up 1 base and J gives up 4 bases, and the segment between their germline ends measures 10 bases. The CDR3 sequence holds 14 residues, the cysteine and phenylalanine included. The retained sequence is limited to the CDR3, 42 bases, with the frame set at the first base. From the germline V gene, CDR1 is MNHEY and CDR2 is SVGAGI. In the case of this clone: Its target antigen remains unknown. It has no much larger one-base neighbor in the sample; base qualities were not kept.

The protocol used for the library was the immunoSEQ multiplex PCR assay. The multiplex PCR relied on a mix of 60 forward primers for TCR Vbeta segments and 13 reverse primers for TCR Jbeta segments. A multiplex PCR assay on genomic DNA amplified the CDR3 region of rearranged TCR beta genes. The Illumina HiSeq System was used to sequence the amplified TCR beta libraries as 87-base-pair reads. As for the original processing: A later analysis counted approximately 84 million unique TCR beta chains across the 650 to 800 repertoires, and around 9.9 million of these chains were shared by at least two donors. Raw reads were error-corrected and collapsed into unique sequences by a nearest-neighbor algorithm in which closely related sequences were merged to remove PCR and sequencing errors. Alignment of CDR3 sequences to IMGT reference sequences was used to assign V, D and J gene segments. For a sequence to be retained, a match of at least six nucleotides was required to both a V gene segment and a J gene segment. A rearrangement counted as productive if the CDR3 had no stop codons and remained in frame with V and J, and every other rearrangement counted as non-productive. CDR3 was defined according to IMGT convention as the region running from the second conserved V-encoded cysteine to the conserved J-encoded phenylalanine. The earlier analysis of fewer than 700 of the donors excluded sequences that lacked an unambiguous match to a single V gene segment. An earlier analysis of some 610 of the donors called V segments functional above 56.7% productive rearrangements and segregating when the between-donor standard deviation exceeded 5%. A statistical classification framework was built for diagnosing cytomegalovirus status from the catalog of TCR beta chain sequences. A later analysis assigned V and J genes by comparing TCR nucleotide sequences with IMGT/GENE-DB human TR gene sequences. In a later analysis, CDR3 sequences and most-parsimonious VDJ recombination scenarios were assigned using the TCRdist pipeline. In a later analysis, each TCR beta chain was defined by its CDR3 amino acid sequence together with its V-gene family, and reads lacking a unique V-gene family were excluded. In a later analysis, nearly 600 highly shared, low-generation-probability nucleotide sequences were removed to address suspected cross-contamination and a sequencing artifact. In a later analysis, a clonal expansion index for each public chain was calculated from normalized within-repertoire ranks of inferred template counts. A later analysis computed generation probabilities with a VDJ recombination model fitted to out-of-frame rearrangements, and checked the results against IGoR. A later analysis scored TCR-TCR, TCR-HLA and TCR-CMV co-occurrence with hypergeometric tests, applying a repertoire-size bias correction to TCR pairs. A later analysis estimated false discovery rates by permuting HLA or CMV assignments 20 times. In a later analysis, co-occurring TCRs were grouped using DBSCAN, with TCRdist sequence similarity added in when clustering inside HLA-allele-positive subsets. Repertoires with fewer than 30,000 or more than 120,000 public chains, plus five repertoires with anomalous nucleotide sharing, were excluded from co-occurrence clustering. The source is immuneACCESS, and TCRdb retained only in-frame sequences with V and J called. Part of the clones is not carried over; for the studies checked, unresolved V genes explain less than half of this, and the remainder is unexplained. V and J calls and clone size follow that table, whereas D and trimming were derived from the DNA. The sample table holds around 150,000 clones, of which about 86% were seen once. The leading ten clones occupy 4% to 6.5% of the sample.

This TCR derives from a woman aged 25 to 45 in good health and CMV-seronegative. Rearrangement joined TRBV6-5 to TRBJ1-1; D gene: possibly TRBD1, on 5 matching bases. Sequences were obtained from PBMCs. The DNA is as follows: TGTGCCAGCAGTTACTTCTCCCAGGGCACTGAAGCTTTCTTT. Translation gives CASSYFSQGTEAFF.